These 30 T cell receptor beta chains were sequenced from one sample in a study of blood T cell repertoires in COVID-19. Generated by immunoSEQ multiplex PCR, the TCRdb table keeps only in-frame clones and is missing some. Here the sample spans 35,000 to 50,000 clones, more than 80% being singletons. What was sequenced was peripheral blood. All receptors come from a man aged 55 to 70 with acute or convalescent COVID-19.

The rearrangement uses TRBV7-2 and TRBJ2-1; 12 positions agree with TRBD2. This CDR3 is 17 amino acids long. J lost 4 bases, V lost 1 base, and 5 bases had no gene match. The germline V gene has CDR1 SGHTA and CDR2 FQGNSA. CDR3 loop: CASSLVRLAGGYNEQFF. CDR3 nucleotide sequence: TGTGCCAGCAGCTTAGTGCGGCTAGCGGGGGGGTACAATGAGCAGTTCTTC.

Of note for this clone: The junction departs from the called germline gene at one end, perhaps through a read error. This chain links TRBV6-1 with TRBJ2-3, with a tentative D call TRBD2 (5 bases). Germline loops: CDR1 MNHNS, CDR2 SASEGT. The CDR3 totals 15 residues. The CDR3 DNA reads as TGTGCCAGCAGCGAAGCGGCTTACGACACAGATACGCAGTATTTT. Translation: CASSEAAYDTDTQYF.

This chain joins TRBV18 and TRBJ2-3; no firm D call. This CDR3 has 11 amino acids. The V end lost 5 bases, the J end lost 2 bases, and 2 bases lay between the germline ends. Germline CDR1 reads KGHSH; CDR2 reads LQKENI. This CDR3 reads CASSYTDTQYF. The CDR3 bases are TGTGCCAGCTCATACACAGATACGCAGTATTTT.

V usage is TRBV7-8 and J usage is TRBJ1-1; D is possibly TRBD1 (6 bases). This CDR3 spans 15 amino acids. Deletions cut 6 bases from V and 4 bases from J, with 18 bases between. CDR1 and CDR2 from the germline V gene are SGHVS and FQNEAQ. This CDR3 reads CASRRGGGSGTEAFF. CDR3 in DNA: TGTGCCAGCAGAAGAGGGGGGGGGTCCGGCACTGAAGCTTTCTTT.

The genes are TRBV11-2 and TRBJ1-4; 9 bases map to TRBD1. Germline lookup yields CDR1 SGHAT and CDR2 FQNNGV. This CDR3 spans 14 amino acids. The V and J ends lost 3 bases and 7 bases, in that order; junction bases with no gene match: 3. The CDR3 DNA sequence: TGTGCCAGCAGCTTTGGGACAGGGAGTGAAAAACTGTTTTTT. Amino acids: CASSFGTGSEKLFF. Filled out from reference TRBV11-2 and TRBJ1-4, the complete variable domain reads EAGVAQSPRYKIIEKRQSVAFWCNPISGHATLYWYQQILGQGPKLLIQFQNNGVVDDSQLPKDRFSAERLKGVDSTLKIQPAKLEDSAVYLCASSFGTGSEKLFFGSGTQLSVL.

The V gene is TRBV6-4, the J gene TRBJ1-2; 11 bases map to TRBD1. The CDR3 has 14 residues. V shed 5 bases, J shed 4 bases, and the junction held 3 bases outside the gene matches. Germline values: CDR1 MRHNA, CDR2 SNTAGT. CDR3 amino acids: CASSPGTGGYGYTF. CDR3 nucleotide sequence: TGTGCCAGCAGTCCCGGGACAGGGGGCTATGGCTACACCTTC.

This clone was found a few times. V and J are TRBV28 and TRBJ1-6, with unresolved D. Trimming left V 1 base short and J 7 bases short, with 11 bases between. The CDR3 loop spans 15 amino acids. The V gene's germline CDR1 is MDHEN and CDR2 SYDVKM. The CDR3 reads CASSLFRQLNSPLHF. The CDR3 DNA reads as TGTGCCAGCAGTTTATTTCGCCAGTTGAATTCACCCCTCCACTTT. Combining the CDR3 with reference TRBV28 and TRBJ1-6 gives the whole variable domain DVKVTQSSRYLVKRTGEKVFLECVQDMDHENMFWYRQDPGLGLRLIYFSYDVKMKEKGDIPEGYSVSREKKERFSLILESASTNQTSMYLCASSLFRQLNSPLHFGNGTRLTVT.

This clone was observed once. This rearrangement joins TRBV28 to TRBJ2-7, with 11 bases that match TRBD2. The CDR3 contains 16 residues. V trimming: 6 bases; J trimming: 3 bases; junction bases outside the gene matches: 10. Germline CDR1 MDHEN, CDR2 SYDVKM. CDR3 sequence: CASSRGGTSGLYEQYF. The DNA for the CDR3 is TGTGCCAGCAGCCGAGGGGGGACTAGCGGCCTCTACGAGCAGTACTTC.

The V call is TRBV12-3 or TRBV12-4, the J call TRBJ2-5, with unresolved D. Deletions cut 3 bases from V and 4 bases from J, with 6 bases between. The CDR3 is 12 residues long. This CDR3 reads CASSFSGETQYF. In DNA form, the CDR3 reads TGTGCCAGCAGTTTCTCGGGAGAGACCCAGTACTTC.

The chain is built from TRBV5-6 and TRBJ1-1, with 7 bases lining up with TRBD1. Germline V gene data show CDR1 as SGHDT and CDR2 as YYEEEE. J was trimmed by 1 base and V by 0 bases; bases with no gene match: 6. The length of the CDR3 is 16 residues. CDR3 protein: CASSLVGGQQNTEAFF. CDR3 nucleotides: TGTGCCAGCAGCTTGGTCGGGGGACAGCAGAACACTGAAGCTTTCTTT.

The chain carries TRBV27 and TRBJ2-2; D perhaps matches TRBD2 (6 bases). Per germline, CDR1 MNHEY and CDR2 SMNVEV (reference sequence). The V and J ends lost 2 bases and 5 bases respectively, with 12 bases between them. The CDR3 is 15 amino acids. CDR3: CASSLQWGGTGELFF. CDR3 DNA: TGTGCCAGCAGTTTACAGTGGGGAGGAACCGGGGAGCTGTTTTTT.

There are a few counts of this clone. V and J are TRBV6-2 or TRBV6-3 and TRBJ1-1, with 7 bases aligning to TRBD1. Trimming cost V 5 bases and J 0 bases; bases outside gene matches: 3. Germline values: CDR1 MNHEY, CDR2 SVGEGT. This CDR3 is built from 14 residues. Written as DNA, the CDR3 is TGTGCCAGCAGTCCACAGGGGCTGAACACTGAAGCTTTCTTT. It codes for CASSPQGLNTEAFF.

This chain uses TRBV30 with TRBJ2-2, with 11 nucleotides matching TRBD1. The V gene's germline CDR1 is GTSNPN and CDR2 SVGIG (reference sequence). The CDR3 is made up of 15 amino acids. After removal of 3 bases from V and 5 bases from J, the junction contained 5 bases not matched to a gene. The CDR3 nucleotides are TGTGCCTGGAGGGCAGGACAGGGGGCAACCGGGGAGCTGTTTTTT. Protein: CAWRAGQGATGELFF.

The CDR3 DNA is TGTGCCAGCAGTTTGGAGGATGAGCAGTTCTTC. Translated: CASSLEDEQFF. This rearrangement joins TRBV28 to TRBJ2-1; a weak D match, TRBD2 (5 bases). Germline loops: CDR1 MDHEN, CDR2 SYDVKM. Trimming shortened V by 3 bases and J by 8 bases, and 5 bases separated the two germline ends. The CDR3 is 11 residues long. Supplemented by reference TRBV28 and TRBJ2-1, the full variable domain reads DVKVTQSSRYLVKRTGEKVFLECVQDMDHENMFWYRQDPGLGLRLIYFSYDVKMKEKGDIPEGYSVSREKKERFSLILESASTNQTSMYLCASSLEDEQFFGPGTRLTVL.

This chain joins TRBV5-1 and TRBJ2-3; 9 bases fit TRBD2. The CDR3 length is 16 residues. Losses at the gene ends were 3 bases for V and 0 bases for J; bases not matched to a gene: 5. Germline V gives CDR1 SGHRS, CDR2 YFSETQ. The CDR3 here is CASSWNSGGSTDTQYF. Written as DNA, the CDR3 is TGCGCCAGCAGCTGGAATAGCGGGGGTAGCACAGATACGCAGTATTTT. The full variable domain, completed using reference TRBV5-1 and TRBJ2-3, is KAGVTQTPRYLIKTRGQQVTLSCSPISGHRSVSWYQQTPGQGLQFLFEYFSETQRNKGNFPGRFSGRQFSNSRSEMNVSTLELGDSALYLCASSWNSGGSTDTQYFGPGTRLTVL.

A few counts support this clone. The chain links TRBV9 to TRBJ2-7; weak D call: TRBD2 (6 bases). V lost 4 bases and J lost 0, with 14 bases in between. Germline V gene lookup returns CDR1 SGDLS and CDR2 YYNGEE. This CDR3 region has 15 residues. The CDR3: CASSSRDWSSYEQYF. CDR3 nucleotide sequence: TGTGCCAGCAGCTCCCGGGACTGGAGCTCCTACGAGCAGTACTTC.

The rearrangement links TRBV12-3 or TRBV12-4 to TRBJ2-7; unclear D gene. The CDR3 runs to 11 residues. The ends were cut back, 8 bases at V and 0 bases at J, with 5 bases in the middle. CDR3 DNA sequence: TGTGCCAGCGGCAGCTCCTACGAGCAGTACTTC. Translation gives CASGSSYEQYF.

The chain combines TRBV15 with TRBJ2-3, with D perhaps matching TRBD1 (6 bases). The CDR3 is 15 amino acids. In germline, CDR1 is LNHNV, CDR2 YYDKDF (reference sequence). Between the trimmed V and J ends, which lost 5 bases and 1 base, there was a span of 13 bases. Here the CDR3 DNA reads TGTGCCACCAGCGGATGGGCAGGGGGCACAGATACGCAGTATTTT. Its protein product is CATSGWAGGTDTQYF.

The rearrangement links TRBV5-1 to TRBJ1-6, with 9 bases matching TRBD1. Losses at the gene ends were 2 bases for V and 0 bases for J; bases not matched to a gene: 12. Germline-derived CDR1 and CDR2 are SGHRS and YFSETQ. CDR3 length equals 20 residues. Here the CDR3 reads CASSFAEQGAGRSYNSPLHF. CDR3 DNA: TGCGCCAGCAGCTTCGCCGAACAGGGGGCGGGCCGCTCCTATAATTCACCCCTCCACTTT.

This chain joins TRBV25-1 and TRBJ2-1; TRBD2 aligns across 8 bases. The CDR3 sequence is 11 residues long. The trim removed 6 bases at V and 15 bases at J, leaving 7 bases unmatched. Per germline, CDR1 MGHDK and CDR2 SYGVNS. The CDR3 DNA is TGTGCCAGCAGGAAAGCGGGGGTCGGGTTCTTC. Protein sequence: CASRKAGVGFF. The variable domain in full, with the rest retrieved from reference TRBV25-1 and TRBJ2-1, is EADIYQTPRYLVIGTGKKITLECSQTMGHDKMYWYQQDPGMELHLIHYSYGVNSTEKGDLSSESTVSRIRTEHFPLTLESARPSHTSQYLCASRKAGVGFFGPGTRLTVL.

The V call is TRBV5-1, the J call TRBJ2-1, with a weak D call TRBD1 (5 bases). V shed 1 base and J shed 7 bases, with 15 bases lying between them. This CDR3 contains 15 residues. The germline gives CDR1 SGHRS, CDR2 YFSETQ. The CDR3 is CASSLYSGQGNEQFF. The CDR3 DNA sequence: TGCGCCAGCAGCTTGTATAGTGGGCAGGGTAATGAGCAGTTCTTC.

The rearrangement uses TRBV15 and TRBJ1-1; tentative D call: TRBD1 (6 bases). Germline CDR1 LNHNV, CDR2 YYDKDF (reference sequence). V was trimmed by 8 bases and J by 4 bases, leaving 14 bases between them. The CDR3 runs to 13 residues. CDR3 sequence (DNA): TGTGCCACCGGGGGGGGGCCAGCCACTGAAGCTTTCTTT. It is translated as CATGGGPATEAFF.

This clone was counted once. This chain joins TRBV4-2 and TRBJ2-7; no reliable D call. CDR3 length equals 14 residues. CDR1 is LGHNA, CDR2 YNFKEQ, per germline. V was cut by 5 bases and J by 0 bases, with 11 bases left in between. The CDR3 reads CASSNGATSYEQYF. The CDR3 nucleotides are TGTGCCAGCAGCAATGGAGCCACCTCCTACGAGCAGTACTTC.

The chain couples TRBV21-1 to TRBJ1-2; TRBD1 is taken as the D call from the table, unchecked against the DNA. TRBV21-1 is a documented pseudogene. The CDR3 loop spans 14 amino acids. The CDR3 loop reads CASSKGTRFYGYTF. The CDR3 DNA reads TGTGCCAGCAGCAAAGGAACCAGATTCTATGGCTACACCTTC.

CDR3 residues: CASSFRGETQYF. The CDR3 region has the DNA TGTGCCAGCAGCTTCAGGGGGGAGACCCAGTACTTC. This chain links TRBV7-2 with TRBJ2-5, with 7 bases lining up with TRBD1. V trimming: 3 bases; J trimming: 5 bases; junction bases outside the gene matches: 0. Germline lookup yields CDR1 SGHTA and CDR2 FQGNSA. The CDR3 consists of 12 residues.

The chain combines TRBV9 with TRBJ2-3; TRBD2 agrees at 10 bases. This CDR3 has 17 residues. J lost 1 base, V lost 0 bases, and 5 bases had no gene match. Germline CDR1 and CDR2: SGDLS and YYNGEE. Here the CDR3 reads CASSVAPSGRGTDTQYF. The CDR3 region has the DNA TGTGCCAGCAGCGTAGCCCCTAGCGGGAGAGGCACAGATACGCAGTATTTT.

The chain joins TRBV9 to TRBJ2-7; weak D call: TRBD2 (5 bases). Germline V gene lookup returns CDR1 SGDLS and CDR2 YYNGEE. V lost 2 bases to trimming and J lost 5 bases, with 17 bases between them. The CDR3 contains 15 residues. CDR3 protein: CASSVGVYPLNEQYF. As DNA, the CDR3 is TGTGCCAGCAGCGTCGGGGTCTACCCCCTAAACGAGCAGTACTTC.

This clone was counted once. The CDR3 here is CASSLSQVSTDTQYF. The CDR3 DNA reads TGTGCCAGCAGCTTAAGTCAGGTTAGCACAGATACGCAGTATTTT. The rearrangement uses TRBV5-6 and TRBJ2-3; no firm D call. The CDR3 has 15 amino acids. CDR1 and CDR2 (germline): SGHDT, YYEEEE. Deletions cut 2 bases from V and 0 bases from J, with 10 bases between.

V gene TRBV6-1 combines with J gene TRBJ2-3; maybe TRBD2 (6 bases). V was shortened by 3 bases and J by 3 bases, with 13 bases between the two germline ends. The CDR3 sequence is 15 residues long. CDR1 is MNHNS, CDR2 SASEGT, per germline. The CDR3 loop reads CASSDQSGRTDTQYF. The CDR3, as DNA: TGTGCCAGCAGTGACCAGTCAGGGAGGACAGATACGCAGTATTTT.

The CDR3 region is CASSGWGPKYTEAFF. CDR3 nucleotide sequence: TGTGCCAGCAGTGGCTGGGGGCCAAAGTACACTGAAGCTTTCTTT. The chain uses TRBV28 and TRBJ1-1; D may be TRBD1 (6 bases). V lost 5 bases and J lost 3, with 16 bases in between. In germline, CDR1 is MDHEN, CDR2 SYDVKM. The length of the CDR3 is 15 residues.